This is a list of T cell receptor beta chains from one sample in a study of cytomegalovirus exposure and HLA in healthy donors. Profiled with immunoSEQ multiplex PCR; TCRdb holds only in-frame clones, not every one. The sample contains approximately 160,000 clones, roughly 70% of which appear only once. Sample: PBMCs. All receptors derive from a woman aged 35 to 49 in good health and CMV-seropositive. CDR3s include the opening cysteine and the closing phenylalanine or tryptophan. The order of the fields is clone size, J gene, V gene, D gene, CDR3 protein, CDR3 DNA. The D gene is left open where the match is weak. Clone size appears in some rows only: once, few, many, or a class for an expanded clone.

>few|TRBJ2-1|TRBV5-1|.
CASSPQSYNEQFF
TGCGCCAGCAGCCCCCAGTCTTACAATGAGCAGTTCTTC
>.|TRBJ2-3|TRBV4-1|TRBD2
CASSQDAAGEGTQYF
TGCGCCAGCAGCCAAGATGCAGCGGGGGAGGGTACGCAGTATTTT
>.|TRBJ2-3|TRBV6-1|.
CASTPIRGGTDTQYF
TGTGCCAGCACCCCAATTAGGGGTGGGACAGATACGCAGTATTTT
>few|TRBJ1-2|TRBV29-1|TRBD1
CSVAKGAGGYTF
TGCAGCGTTGCAAAGGGGGCGGGTGGCTACACCTTC
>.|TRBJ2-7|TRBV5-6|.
CASSLRSSITPYEQYF
TGTGCCAGCAGCTTAAGGAGCTCGATTACGCCCTACGAGCAGTACTTC
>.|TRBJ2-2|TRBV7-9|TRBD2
CASSLPPRLAGNTGELFF
TGTGCCAGCAGCCTTCCCCCCCGGCTAGCGGGGAACACCGGGGAGCTGTTTTTT
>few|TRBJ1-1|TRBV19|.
CAGRASGNTEAFF
TGTGCGGGCAGGGCTTCGGGGAACACTGAAGCTTTCTTT
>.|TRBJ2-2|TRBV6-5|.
CASSYSAPANTGELFF
TGTGCCAGCAGTTACTCGGCCCCTGCGAACACCGGGGAGCTGTTTTTT
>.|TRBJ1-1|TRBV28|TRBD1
CASRPGQWNTEAFF
TGTGCCAGCAGGCCGGGACAGTGGAACACTGAAGCTTTCTTT
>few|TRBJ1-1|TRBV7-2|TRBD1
CASSLAQGRNTEAFF
TGTGCCAGCAGCCTAGCACAGGGGAGGAACACTGAAGCTTTCTTT
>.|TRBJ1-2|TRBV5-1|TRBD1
CASSLDRGNYGYTF
TGCGCCAGCAGCCTGGACAGGGGGAACTATGGCTACACCTTC
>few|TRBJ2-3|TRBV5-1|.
CASWGGQPGDTQYF
TGCGCCAGCTGGGGGGGCCAACCGGGAGATACGCAGTATTTT
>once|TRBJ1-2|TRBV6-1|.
CASTHSNYGYTF
TGTGCCAGCACCCACTCGAACTATGGCTACACCTTC
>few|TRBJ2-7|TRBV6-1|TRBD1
CASTGQGWGEQYF
TGTGCCAGCACCGGACAGGGATGGGGCGAGCAGTACTTC
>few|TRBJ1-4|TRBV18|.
CASSVGEANEKLFF
TGTGCCAGCTCTGTAGGGGAGGCTAATGAAAAACTGTTTTTT
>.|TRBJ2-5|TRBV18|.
CASSPPSVETQYF
TGTGCCAGCTCACCACCCTCAGTCGAGACCCAGTACTTC